This T cell receptor beta chain appears in the sequencing data of a study of post-analysis software for immune sequencing data. Study as a whole: In terms of disease course, relapsing-remitting, secondary progressive and progressive-relapsing multiple sclerosis were included. Overall study findings and caveats: Under F measure analysis, samples from one preparation batch co-clustered strongly. There was significantly lower normalized Chao1 diversity in multiple sclerosis patients than in controls. Roughly five TRBV segments were significantly more frequent in patients than in controls. TRBV5-6, TRBV5-1 and TRBV20-1 were among these segments.

Only a few counts were recorded for this clonotype. Its matching antigen is unknown. The V gene lost 4 bases and the J gene lost 2 bases, with 13 bases spanning the gap. The CDR3 length is 15 residues. Per germline, CDR1 LGHDT and CDR2 YNNKEL (reference sequence). The TCR beta cDNA libraries contained unique molecular identifiers. When 1 to 10 million T cells were used, they gave some 520,000 cDNA molecules. MiXCR was run by TCRdb on the PCR reads, yielding one entry per CDR3 protein. In the table there are hundreds of thousands of distinct CDR3 sequences, 30% of which are singletons. The rearrangement uses TRBV3-1 and TRBJ2-3; TRBD2 is a possible D gene (5 bases). The sequence was collected from a girl between 5 and 17 years old with multiple sclerosis. Material: blood. CDR3 bases: TGTGCCAGCAGCCCTGGGAGTGCGAACACAGATACGCAGTATTTT. Translating gives CASSPGSANTDTQYF.